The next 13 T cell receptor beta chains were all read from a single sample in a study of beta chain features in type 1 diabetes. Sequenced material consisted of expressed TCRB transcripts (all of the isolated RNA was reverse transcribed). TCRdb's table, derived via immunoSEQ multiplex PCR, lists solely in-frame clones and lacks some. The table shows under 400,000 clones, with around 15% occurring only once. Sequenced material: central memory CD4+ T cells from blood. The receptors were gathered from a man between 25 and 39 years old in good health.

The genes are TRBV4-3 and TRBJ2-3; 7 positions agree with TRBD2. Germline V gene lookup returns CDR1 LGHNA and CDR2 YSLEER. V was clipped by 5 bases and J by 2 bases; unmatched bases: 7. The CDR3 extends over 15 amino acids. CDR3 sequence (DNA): TGCGCCAGCAGCGAACGGGACTACAACACAGATACGCAGTATTTT. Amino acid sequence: CASSERDYNTDTQYF.

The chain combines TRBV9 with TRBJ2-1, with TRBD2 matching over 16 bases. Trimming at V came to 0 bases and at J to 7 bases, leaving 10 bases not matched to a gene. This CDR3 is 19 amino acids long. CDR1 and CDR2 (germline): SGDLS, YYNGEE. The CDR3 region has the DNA TGTGCCAGCAGCGTAGCCCCGGGACTAGCGGGAGGGTTTTCAAATGAGCAGTTCTTC. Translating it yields CASSVAPGLAGGFSNEQFF.

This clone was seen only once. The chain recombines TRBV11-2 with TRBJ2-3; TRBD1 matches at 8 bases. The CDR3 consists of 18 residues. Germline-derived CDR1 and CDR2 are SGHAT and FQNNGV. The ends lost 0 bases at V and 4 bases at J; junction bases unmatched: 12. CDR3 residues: CASSLEHGMTGVSDTQYF. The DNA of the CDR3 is TGTGCCAGCAGCTTAGAACACGGGATGACAGGGGTGTCAGATACGCAGTATTTT.

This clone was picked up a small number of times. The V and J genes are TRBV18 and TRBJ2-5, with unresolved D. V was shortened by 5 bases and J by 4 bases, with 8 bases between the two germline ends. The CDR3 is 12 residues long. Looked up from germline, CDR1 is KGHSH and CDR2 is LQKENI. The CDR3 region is CASSYRRETQYF. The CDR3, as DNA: TGTGCCAGCTCATATCGGAGAGAGACCCAGTACTTC. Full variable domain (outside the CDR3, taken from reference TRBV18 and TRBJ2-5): NAGVMQNPRHLVRRRGQEARLRCSPMKGHSHVYWYRQLPEEGLKFMVYLQKENIIDESGMPKERFSAEFPKEGPSILRIQQVVRGDSAAYFCASSYRRETQYFGPGTRLLVL.

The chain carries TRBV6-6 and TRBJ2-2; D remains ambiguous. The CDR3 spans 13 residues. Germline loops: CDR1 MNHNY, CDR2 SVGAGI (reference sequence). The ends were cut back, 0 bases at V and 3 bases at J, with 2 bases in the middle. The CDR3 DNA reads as TGTGCCAGCAGTTACTCGTACACCGGGGAGCTGTTTTTT. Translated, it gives CASSYSYTGELFF.

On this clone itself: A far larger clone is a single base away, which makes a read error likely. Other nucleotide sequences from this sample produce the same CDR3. The CDR3 sequence is CASSQNRVANYGYTF. For the CDR3, the DNA is TGTGCCAGCAGCCAAAACAGAGTAGCTAACTATGGCTACACCTTC. V is TRBV11-2 and J is TRBJ1-2; D remains unclear. V was shortened by 5 bases and J by 0 bases, with 13 bases between the two germline ends. CDR1 SGHAT and CDR2 FQNNGV come from the germline V gene. The CDR3 sequence is 15 residues long.

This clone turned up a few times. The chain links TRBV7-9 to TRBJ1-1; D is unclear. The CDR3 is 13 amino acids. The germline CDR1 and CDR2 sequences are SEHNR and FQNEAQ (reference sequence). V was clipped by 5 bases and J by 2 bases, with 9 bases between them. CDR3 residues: CASSTSVNTEAFF. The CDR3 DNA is TGTGCCAGCAGCACCAGCGTAAACACTGAAGCTTTCTTT.

The CDR3 here is CASSLGGAEKLFF. Here the CDR3 DNA reads TGTGCCAGCAGCTTAGGAGGGGCGGAAAAACTGTTTTTT. The chain is built from TRBV11-2 and TRBJ1-4, with D perhaps TRBD1 (5 bases). The CDR3 length is 13 residues. V shed 1 base and J shed 8 bases, with 8 bases lying between them. CDR1 is SGHAT and CDR2 is FQNNGV in the germline V gene.

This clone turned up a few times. In nucleotides, the CDR3 is TGTGCCAGCAGCCCCATACTAACAGGGGAGGAGACCCAGTACTTC. Protein: CASSPILTGEETQYF. The rearrangement uses TRBV5-6 and TRBJ2-5; 7 bases agree with TRBD1. Unmatched junction bases numbered 11, after V lost 4 bases and J lost 5 bases. The CDR3 has 15 amino acids. Germline V gives CDR1 SGHDT, CDR2 YYEEEE.

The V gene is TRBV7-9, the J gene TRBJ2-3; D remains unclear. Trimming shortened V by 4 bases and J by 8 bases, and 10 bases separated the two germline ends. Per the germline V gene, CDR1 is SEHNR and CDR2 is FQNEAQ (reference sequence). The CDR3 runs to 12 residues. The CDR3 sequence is CASSSTLSTQYF. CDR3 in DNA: TGTGCCAGCAGCTCGACCTTATCTACGCAGTATTTT.

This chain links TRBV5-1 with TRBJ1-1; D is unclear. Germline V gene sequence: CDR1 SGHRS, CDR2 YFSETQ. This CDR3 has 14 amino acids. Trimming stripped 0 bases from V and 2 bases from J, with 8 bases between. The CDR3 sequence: CASSLESGNTEAFF. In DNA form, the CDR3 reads TGCGCCAGCAGCTTGGAAAGTGGTAACACTGAAGCTTTCTTT.

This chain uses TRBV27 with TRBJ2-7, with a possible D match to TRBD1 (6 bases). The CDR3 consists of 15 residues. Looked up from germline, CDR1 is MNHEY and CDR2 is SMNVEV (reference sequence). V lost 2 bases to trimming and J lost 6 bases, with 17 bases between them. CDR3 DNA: TGTGCCAGCAGTTTACAACAGGGTGGTATGGGCGAGCAGTACTTC. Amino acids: CASSLQQGGMGEQYF.

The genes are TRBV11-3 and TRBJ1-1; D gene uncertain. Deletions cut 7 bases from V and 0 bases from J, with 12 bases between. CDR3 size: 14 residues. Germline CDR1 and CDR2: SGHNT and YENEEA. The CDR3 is CASTLSAVNTEAFF. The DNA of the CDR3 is TGTGCCAGCACCTTGTCGGCTGTGAACACTGAAGCTTTCTTT.